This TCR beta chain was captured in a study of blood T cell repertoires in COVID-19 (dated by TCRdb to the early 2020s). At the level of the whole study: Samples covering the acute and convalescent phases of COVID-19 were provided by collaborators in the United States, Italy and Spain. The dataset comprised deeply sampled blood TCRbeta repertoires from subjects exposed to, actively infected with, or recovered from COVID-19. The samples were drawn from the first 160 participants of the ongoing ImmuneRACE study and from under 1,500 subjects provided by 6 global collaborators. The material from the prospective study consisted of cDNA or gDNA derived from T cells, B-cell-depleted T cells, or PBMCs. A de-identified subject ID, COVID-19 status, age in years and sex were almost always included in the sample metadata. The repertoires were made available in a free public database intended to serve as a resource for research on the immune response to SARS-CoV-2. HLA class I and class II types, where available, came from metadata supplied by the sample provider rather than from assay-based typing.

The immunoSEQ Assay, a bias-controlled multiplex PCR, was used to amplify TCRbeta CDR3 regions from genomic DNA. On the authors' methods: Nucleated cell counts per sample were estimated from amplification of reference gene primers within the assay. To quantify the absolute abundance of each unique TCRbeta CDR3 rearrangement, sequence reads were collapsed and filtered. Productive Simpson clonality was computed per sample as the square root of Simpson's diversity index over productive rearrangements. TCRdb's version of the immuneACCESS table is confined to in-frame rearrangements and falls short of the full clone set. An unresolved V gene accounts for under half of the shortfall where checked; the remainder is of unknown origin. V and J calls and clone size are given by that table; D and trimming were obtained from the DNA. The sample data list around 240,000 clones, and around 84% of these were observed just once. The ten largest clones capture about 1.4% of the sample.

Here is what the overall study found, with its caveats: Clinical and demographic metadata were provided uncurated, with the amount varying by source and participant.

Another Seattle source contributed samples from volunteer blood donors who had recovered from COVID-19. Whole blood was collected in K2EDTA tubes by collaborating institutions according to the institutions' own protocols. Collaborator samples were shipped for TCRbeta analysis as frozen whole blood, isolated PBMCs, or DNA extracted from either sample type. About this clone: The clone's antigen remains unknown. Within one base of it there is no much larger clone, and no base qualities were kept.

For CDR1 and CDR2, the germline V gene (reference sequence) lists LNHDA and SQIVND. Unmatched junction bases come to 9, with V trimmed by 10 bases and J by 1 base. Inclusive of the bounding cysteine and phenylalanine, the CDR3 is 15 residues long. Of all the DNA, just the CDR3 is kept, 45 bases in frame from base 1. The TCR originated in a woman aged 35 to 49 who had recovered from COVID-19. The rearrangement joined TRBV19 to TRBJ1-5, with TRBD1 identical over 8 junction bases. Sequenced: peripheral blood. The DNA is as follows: TGTGCCACCCGTGACAGGGGTAGGAGCAATCAGCCCCAGCATTTT. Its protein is CATRDRGRSNQPQHF.